The rows below give T cell receptor beta chains drawn from one sample of a study of post-analysis software for immune sequencing data. From the PCR reads, TCRdb called clonotypes with MiXCR, one entry per CDR3 protein. The profile covers fewer than 850,000 distinct CDR3 sequences, with just under 30% appearing a single time and about 0.5% taken by the ten largest. Sequencing input: blood. The source of these receptors is a girl between 5 and 17 years old with multiple sclerosis. CDR3s include the opening cysteine and the closing phenylalanine or tryptophan. D genes are given only for firm matches. Part of the rows lack a size; the others show once, few, many or a class for expanded clones.

D gene | J gene | V gene | CDR3 length | clone size | CDR3 protein | CDR3 DNA
- | TRBJ2-7 | TRBV12-5 | 13 | - | CASGLVGKYEQYF | TGTGCTAGTGGTTTGGTAGGAAAGTACGAGCAGTACTTC
- | TRBJ2-4 | TRBV14 | 15 | - | CASSQVHGSHDEQYF | TGTGCCAGCAGCCAAGTTCACGGTTCCCATGATGAGCAGTACTTC
- | TRBJ2-1 | TRBV6-4 | 13 | few | CASSENWGNEQFF | TGTGCCAGCAGTGAGAACTGGGGCAATGAGCAGTTCTTC
- | TRBJ2-3 | TRBV28 | 14 | - | CASSHGIRSDTQYF | TGTGCCAGCAGTCACGGGATTAGGTCTGATACGCAGTATTTT
TRBD2 | TRBJ2-3 | TRBV20-1 | 16 | - | CSARGVSGISTDTQYF | TGCAGTGCTAGAGGGGTGAGCGGGATAAGCACAGATACGCAGTATTTT
- | TRBJ2-7 | TRBV21-1 | 17 | - | CASSKEQRSATAYEQYF | TGTGCCAGCAGCAAAGAACAGAGGTCCGCCACTGCCTACGAGCAGTACTTC
- | TRBJ1-6 | TRBV20-1 | 15 | few | CSAYRPSSPNSPLHF | TGCAGTGCTTACCGACCGAGCAGCCCTAATTCACCCCTCCACTTT
TRBD1 | TRBJ1-4 | TRBV20-1 | 17 | - | CSARDLKGAGTGEKLFF | TGCAGTGCTAGAGATCTTAAGGGGGCCGGGACAGGCGAAAAACTGTTTTTT
- | TRBJ1-2 | TRBV29-1 | 14 | - | CSVEGEGLFYGYTF | TGCAGCGTTGAGGGGGAGGGGCTCTTCTATGGCTACACCTTC
TRBD2 | TRBJ2-1 | TRBV5-1 | 15 | few | CASTPAGASYNEQFF | TGCGCCAGTACACCAGCGGGGGCCTCCTACAATGAGCAGTTCTTC
TRBD1 | TRBJ2-5 | TRBV20-1 | 16 | - | CSARVRTGEYQETQYF | TGCAGTGCTAGAGTGAGAACAGGGGAGTACCAAGAGACCCAGTACTTC
- | TRBJ1-1 | TRBV29-1 | 13 | - | CSVDQSLNTEAFF | TGCAGCGTTGATCAGAGTCTGAACACTGAAGCTTTCTTT
TRBD2 | TRBJ2-1 | TRBV6-2/TRBV6-3 | 15 | - | CASSYLAGKYNEQFF | TGTGCCAGCAGTTACTTAGCGGGCAAATACAATGAGCAGTTCTTC
- | TRBJ2-5 | TRBV10-3 | 11 | many | CATRGQETQYF | TGTGCCACACGGGGTCAGGAGACCCAGTACTTC
- | TRBJ2-6 | TRBV7-2 | 14 | - | CASTTSSGANVRTF | TGTGCCAGCACGACGAGCTCTGGGGCCAACGTCCGGACTTTC
- | TRBJ2-1 | TRBV20-1 | 14 | - | CSARDRDRYNEQFF | TGCAGTGCTAGAGATAGGGACCGCTACAATGAGCAGTTCTTC
- | TRBJ2-3 | TRBV29-1 | 10 | - | CSVEGVTQYF | TGCAGCGTTGAGGGCGTGACGCAGTATTTT
- | TRBJ1-6 | TRBV5-6 | 12 | - | CASSSPNSPLHF | TGTGCCAGCAGCTCCCCAAATTCACCCCTCCACTTT
- | TRBJ2-1 | TRBV12-3/TRBV12-4 | 16 | few | CASTYTGGTSYNEQFF | TGTGCCAGCACCTATACCGGGGGCACCTCCTACAATGAGCAGTTCTTC
- | TRBJ1-2 | TRBV12-3/TRBV12-4 | 14 | - | CASSYVLDRDSYTF | TGTGCCAGCAGCTACGTCCTGGACAGAGATAGCTACACCTTC
- | TRBJ2-6 | TRBV29-1 | 15 | many | CSVETGTTGANVLTF | TGCAGCGTTGAAACAGGGACTACTGGGGCCAACGTCCTGACTTTC
TRBD2 | TRBJ2-1 | TRBV7-9 | 15 | few | CASSPSGNFYNEQFF | TGTGCCAGCAGCCCTAGCGGGAATTTCTACAATGAGCAGTTCTTC
- | TRBJ1-2 | TRBV29-1 | 12 | - | CSVVTEDYGYTF | TGCAGCGTTGTGACTGAGGACTATGGCTACACCTTC
TRBD1 | TRBJ1-2 | TRBV7-9 | 14 | - | CASSSGDSQYGYTF | TGTGCCAGCAGCTCAGGGGACAGCCAATATGGCTACACCTTC